This entry features one TCR beta chain sequence. Its specificity is unknown. The data stem from a study of T cells in Graves' hyperthyroidism and ophthalmopathy. Whole-study context: Peripheral blood samples were taken at initial diagnosis, prior to any treatment. Study-level points and caveats: The majority of expanded thyroid clonotypes above 0.001 also appeared in blood. Ophthalmopathy and stable hyperthyroidism were separated by a 13 V-J model.

CDR1 is SGHTA, CDR2 FQGTGA, per germline. CDR3 size: 15 residues. V lost 2 bases and J lost 2, with 12 bases in between. Researchers took RNA transcripts and amplified the TCR beta CDR3 regions from them. The HTBI set primed first-round TCR CDR3 RT-PCR. Via MiXCR, TCRdb re-called the multiplex PCR reads, giving one row per CDR3 protein. The sample has 250,000 to 300,000 distinct CDR3 sequences, around 20% seen once. The PBMCs were sourced from fresh peripheral blood (approximately 9 ml). This chain joins TRBV7-3 and TRBJ2-5, with D uncertain. This TCR was sampled from a man aged 50-60 years with Graves' ophthalmopathy. The specimen was blood. In nucleotides, the CDR3 is TGTGCCAGCAGCTTATTAGGCGCAGTACAAGAGACCCAGTACTTC. Its protein is CASSLLGAVQETQYF.